This T cell receptor beta chain was documented in a study of cytomegalovirus exposure and HLA in healthy donors. The CDR3 has 15 amino acids. Germline V gene sequence: CDR1 LNHNV, CDR2 YYDKDF (reference sequence). The trim removed 1 base at V and 3 bases at J, leaving 1 base unmatched. About this clone: What it binds is unknown.

Vbeta (60) and Jbeta (13) primers were used in the PCR. Profiling relied on immunoSEQ multiplex PCR, and the TCRdb table lists in-frame clones only, not all of them. The sample has about 160,000 clones, around 76% seen once. General observations from the study: The study recorded over 150 TCR beta chains that were cytomegalovirus-associated. The productive fraction for most TCR beta V segments was about 90% or about 30% in an earlier analysis. As was reported, the HLA-A and HLA-B alleles of most subjects were accurately predicted from TCR beta sequences.

This clonotype was obtained from a female donor in good health and CMV-seronegative. Sequenced material: PBMCs. This chain uses TRBV15 with TRBJ2-1; 9 bases are a match to TRBD2. CDR3 nucleotides: TGTGCCACCAGCAGAGGTAGCGGGGGCTACAATGAGCAGTTCTTC. This encodes CATSRGSGGYNEQFF.